This T cell receptor (beta chain) comes out of a study of blood T cell repertoires in COVID-19. Study-level information: From the United States, Italy and Spain came samples of acute and convalescent COVID-19.

In germline, CDR1 is SGHTA, CDR2 FQGTGA. The length of the CDR3 is 15 residues. The V end lost 2 bases, the J end lost 8 bases, and 16 bases lay between the germline ends. Authors' data handling: Cell counts per sample came from amplifying reference gene primers. Sequencing used immunoSEQ multiplex PCR; TCRdb keeps in-frame clones, though not all of them. For V, J and clone size, that table is used; D and trimming come from the DNA. The sample contains 130,000 or so clones, about 90% of which appear only once. The sequence came from a woman aged 50 to 60 who had recovered from COVID-19. Sequencing used peripheral blood. The rearrangement joins TRBV7-3 to TRBJ2-1, with D possibly matching TRBD2 (6 bases). For the CDR3, the DNA is TGTGCCAGCAGCTTATTCGGGTCCAGCGGGCATGAGCAGTTCTTC. Translation gives CASSLFGSSGHEQFF.